The rows below give T cell receptor beta chains drawn from one sample of a study of T cells expressing NK-cell markers. TCRdb re-called the 5' RACE reads and gives one entry per CDR3 protein, without DNA. The sample table sets out about 160,000 distinct CDR3 sequences. Source material: blood T cells: a sorted CD56 or NKG2C T cell subset, CD4+ or CD8+ T cells, or bulk PBMC T cells (not recorded which). These receptor sequences come from a man aged 18 to 69 in good health. The CDR3 runs from the conserved cysteine through the conserved F or W. The order of the fields is V gene, clone size, J gene, CDR3 protein. Expanded clones get a size class; other rows say once, few or many, or leave the size out.

>TRBV7-9|.|TRBJ2-1
CASSFLGNEQFF
>TRBV6-1|.|TRBJ2-3
CARPYLAGFKDTQYF
>TRBV4-1|.|TRBJ2-2
CASSQEGWQGATGELFF
>TRBV3-1|.|TRBJ1-4
CASSQRGDRDGEKLFF
>TRBV6-2/TRBV6-3|.|TRBJ1-5
CASSYSFRDSNQPQHF
>TRBV10-3|.|TRBJ2-2
CAISPTWGPPPDTGELFF
>TRBV20-1|.|TRBJ2-1
CSASPNYNEQFF
>TRBV2|.|TRBJ2-5
CASSDRPLGETQYF
>TRBV7-9|.|TRBJ2-7
CASSLGGGSYEQYF
>TRBV29-1|.|TRBJ2-7
CSVVTSGARLDEQYF
>TRBV11-2|.|TRBJ2-2
CASSTGVAGGLTGELFF
>TRBV5-1|.|TRBJ2-3
CASSRGGEEADTQYF
>TRBV5-6|.|TRBJ1-6
CASSPDGGGNSPLHF
>TRBV29-1|.|TRBJ2-1
CSVEGGTSNNEQFF
>TRBV12-3/TRBV12-4|.|TRBJ2-1
CASSSRGPYNEQFF
>TRBV9|.|TRBJ1-3
CASSVAGAGNTIYF
>TRBV15|.|TRBJ1-4
CATSGDRELGEKLFF
>TRBV9|.|TRBJ1-1
CASSVVNRVDTEAFF
>TRBV27|.|TRBJ2-7
CASSPGTIGLGEQYF
>TRBV2|.|TRBJ1-6
CASSEGQGESPLHF
>TRBV6-1|.|TRBJ2-7
CASSELVEGSYEQYF
>TRBV3-1|medium-sized|TRBJ2-5
CASSQGFRGGVETQYF
>TRBV7-9|.|TRBJ1-5
CASSRDNRQGVDQPQHF
>TRBV3-1|.|TRBJ2-3
CASSHPGISDTQYF
>TRBV5-1|.|TRBJ2-1
CASSTGQGAYMLHEQFF
>TRBV12-3/TRBV12-4|.|TRBJ2-3
CASTLWSPSTDTQYF
>TRBV9|.|TRBJ2-4
CASGEMDSDIQYF
>TRBV28|.|TRBJ2-5
CASRYSSTQYF
>TRBV7-8|.|TRBJ2-5
CASSPGPGGPQETQYF
>TRBV19|.|TRBJ1-6
CASSISSGGSSYNSPLHF
>TRBV28|.|TRBJ1-5
CASSLGQGSQPQHF
>TRBV24-1|.|TRBJ2-1
CATSDWRQGAAVNEQFF
>TRBV2|.|TRBJ2-1
CASSAGDRDEDEQFF
>TRBV4-1|.|TRBJ2-1
CASSQETSLLGNEQFF
>TRBV13|.|TRBJ2-1
CASSSPGSGGYNEQFF
>TRBV5-1|.|TRBJ2-3
CASRGVRGDDTDTQYF
>TRBV7-7|.|TRBJ2-3
CASSLSGGYSTDTQYF
>TRBV9|.|TRBJ2-3
CASSVVSGGSTDTQYF
>TRBV2|.|TRBJ1-2
CASSPTGTAGFYGYTF
>TRBV6-5|.|TRBJ2-5
CASSYGQVGETQYF
>TRBV6-5|.|TRBJ2-3
CASSYSGAPTDTQYF
>TRBV5-6|.|TRBJ1-1
CASSRWTGYTEAFF
>TRBV2|.|TRBJ2-2
CASSRRTEVFRELFF
>TRBV5-3|.|TRBJ2-1
CARSLRRGGPYNEQFF
>TRBV9|.|TRBJ2-1
CASSVVLTRGASYNEQFF
>TRBV6-1|.|TRBJ2-1
CASSAGREQFF
>TRBV4-1|.|TRBJ1-1
CASSQEGGSATEAFF
>TRBV5-1|.|TRBJ2-7
CASSLIGFDEQYF
>TRBV12-5|.|TRBJ2-1
CASGLVTSTTNEQFF
>TRBV24-1|.|TRBJ2-6
CATSVRDSGANVLTF